This T cell receptor (beta chain) was found in a study of shared clonotypes between healthy human individuals. Turning to the study itself: With ages of 18 to 49, the donors were two women and a few men. Study results and caveats: Naive CD4 clonotype sharing across a handful of donors was around 5.5%.

As concerns this clone: No antigen is known for it.

Assay used: immunoSEQ multiplex PCR; TCRdb lists only in-frame clones, some missing. The data show about 1 million clones, around 74% seen once. CDR3 length equals 15 residues. V was shortened by 0 bases and J by 5 bases, with 12 bases between the two germline ends. Germline V gene sequence: CDR1 SGHRS, CDR2 YFSETQ. Sequencing was done on a sample of memory CD4+ T cells sorted from blood. Stated subset: CD45RA-negative fraction. The chain joins TRBV5-1 to TRBJ2-1; D may match TRBD1 or TRBD2 (5 bases each). This receptor was taken from a man aged 18 to 29 in good health. CDR3 nucleotide sequence: TGCGCCAGCAGCTTGGAGGGGAGATCCCACAATGAGCAGTTCTTC. The encoded protein is CASSLEGRSHNEQFF.